This TCR beta chain was recorded in a study of blood T cell repertoires in COVID-19. About the study: Collection of acute and convalescent COVID-19 samples took place in the United States, Italy and Spain. PBMCs, B-cell-depleted T cells, or T cells were the source of the cDNA or gDNA that made up the material.

Source study methods: Amplification from reference gene primers served as the basis for estimated nucleated cell counts. Repertoires were generated with immunoSEQ multiplex PCR, while TCRdb's copy carries only in-frame clones and drops some. D and trimming were read from the DNA, whereas the V and J calls and clone size are those reported in that table. The sample contains about 200,000 clones, 70% to 90% of which appear only once. Followed longitudinally, the Seattle patients had been enrolled during active infection. V gave up 3 bases and J gave up 3 bases, with 12 bases separating them. This CDR3 contains 14 residues. CDR1 is MDHEN and CDR2 is SYDVKM in the germline V gene.

This sequence was found in a person between 70 and 80 years old with COVID-19, enrolled during active disease. What was sequenced was peripheral blood. This chain uses TRBV28 with TRBJ2-7, with D possibly TRBD1 on 6 matching bases. The CDR3 DNA reads as TGTGCCAGCAGTTTTTTTGGCAGGGGCTACGAGCAGTACTTC. This codes for CASSFFGRGYEQYF.